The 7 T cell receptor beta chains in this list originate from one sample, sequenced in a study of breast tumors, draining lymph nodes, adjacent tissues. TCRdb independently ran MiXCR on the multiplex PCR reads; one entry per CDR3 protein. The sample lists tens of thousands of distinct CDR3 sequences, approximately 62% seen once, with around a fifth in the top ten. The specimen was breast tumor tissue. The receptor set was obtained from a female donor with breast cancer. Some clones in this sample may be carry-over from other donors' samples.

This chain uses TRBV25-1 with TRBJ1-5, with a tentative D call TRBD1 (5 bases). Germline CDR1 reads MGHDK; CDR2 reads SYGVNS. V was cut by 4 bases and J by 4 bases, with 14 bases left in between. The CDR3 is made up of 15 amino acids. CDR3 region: CASSGWGTWNQPQHF. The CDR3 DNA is TGTGCCAGCAGTGGGTGGGGGACTTGGAATCAGCCCCAGCATTTT.

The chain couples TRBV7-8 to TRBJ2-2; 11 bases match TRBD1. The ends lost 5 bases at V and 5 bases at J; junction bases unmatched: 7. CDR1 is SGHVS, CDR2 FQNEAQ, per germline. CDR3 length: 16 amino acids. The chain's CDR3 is CASSPWDRGKTGELFF. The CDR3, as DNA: TGTGCCAGCAGCCCATGGGACAGGGGGAAGACCGGGGAGCTGTTTTTT.

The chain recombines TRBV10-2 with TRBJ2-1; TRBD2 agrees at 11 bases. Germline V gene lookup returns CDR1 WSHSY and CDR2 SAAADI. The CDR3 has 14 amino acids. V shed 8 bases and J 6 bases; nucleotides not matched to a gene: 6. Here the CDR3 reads CASGLAGGSNEQFF. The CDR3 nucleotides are TGCGCCAGCGGCCTAGCGGGGGGAAGCAATGAGCAGTTCTTC.

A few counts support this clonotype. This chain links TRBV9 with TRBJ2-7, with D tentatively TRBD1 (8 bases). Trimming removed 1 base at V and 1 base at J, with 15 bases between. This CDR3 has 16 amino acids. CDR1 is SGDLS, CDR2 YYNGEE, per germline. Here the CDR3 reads CASSVTGQGGSYEQYF. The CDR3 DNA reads TGTGCCAGCAGCGTAACCGGACAGGGAGGGTCCTACGAGCAGTACTTC.

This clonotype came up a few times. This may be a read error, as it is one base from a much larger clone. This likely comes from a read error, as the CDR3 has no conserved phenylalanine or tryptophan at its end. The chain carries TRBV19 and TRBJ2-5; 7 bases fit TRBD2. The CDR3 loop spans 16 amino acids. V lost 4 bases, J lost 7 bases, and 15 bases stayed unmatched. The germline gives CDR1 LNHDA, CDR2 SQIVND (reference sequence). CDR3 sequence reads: CASSSQLASMGGTQYS. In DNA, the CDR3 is TGTGCCAGTAGTAGCCAACTAGCGTCCATGGGGGGGACCCAGTACTCC.

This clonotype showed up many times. CDR3: CASSLDTTAFEQYF. The CDR3 DNA reads as TGTGCCAGCAGCTTAGATACAACAGCCTTCGAGCAGTACTTC. V is TRBV11-2 and J is TRBJ2-7; D remains unclear. Germline loops: CDR1 SGHAT, CDR2 FQNNGV. CDR3 size: 14 residues. The ends were cut back, 0 bases at V and 6 bases at J, with 12 bases in the middle.

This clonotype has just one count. CDR3 nucleotide sequence: TGTGCCAGCAGACTCGGACTAGCGGGAGGGCCGGGAACAGATACGCAGTATTTT. Protein: CASRLGLAGGPGTDTQYF. The chain links TRBV2 to TRBJ2-3, with TRBD2 matching over 15 bases. Trimming at V came to 6 bases and at J to 3 bases, leaving 10 bases not matched to a gene. This CDR3 has 18 residues. Germline loops: CDR1 SNHLY, CDR2 FYNNEI.